Many counts were recorded for the clone carrying this T cell receptor (beta chain). Its matching antigen is unknown. The entry originates in a study of molecular identifiers for immune sequencing clone quantification. Study background: Within a replicate experiment, RNA obtained from either approximately 20,000 or 98,000 naive CD8 cells was divided into five aliquots, and four of those aliquots were then sequenced. The study, taken as a whole, reports: Jurkat TCR RNA that was spiked in from one cell was reportedly detectable among 750,000 to 1,000,000 naive cells. Whereas naive cells kept under 1% of molecules in clones above 20 RNA copies, such clones held over 98% in effectors.

In preparing bulk TCR libraries, previously described methods and listed TCR primers were used. TCRdb recomputed calls from the PCR reads with MiXCR, one row per CDR3 protein. The data contain a few hundred thousand distinct CDR3 sequences, roughly 25% of them singletons. The junction had 0 bases not matched to a gene; V was cut back by 1 base and J by 2 bases. CDR1 SEHNR and CDR2 FQNEAQ come from the germline V gene (reference sequence). CDR3 size: 15 residues. Input material: naive CD8+ T cells from blood, with Jurkat cell RNA spiked in. Subset defined: FACS-sorted CD8+CD4-CCR7+CD45RA+ naive T cells. This chain uses TRBV7-9 with TRBJ2-5; 11 bases match TRBD1. The receptor was derived from a human donor in good health. Some libraries in this study had Jurkat cell RNA spiked in. CDR3 region: CASSLGDRGQETQYF. CDR3 bases: TGTGCCAGCAGCTTAGGGGACAGGGGGCAAGAGACCCAGTACTTC.